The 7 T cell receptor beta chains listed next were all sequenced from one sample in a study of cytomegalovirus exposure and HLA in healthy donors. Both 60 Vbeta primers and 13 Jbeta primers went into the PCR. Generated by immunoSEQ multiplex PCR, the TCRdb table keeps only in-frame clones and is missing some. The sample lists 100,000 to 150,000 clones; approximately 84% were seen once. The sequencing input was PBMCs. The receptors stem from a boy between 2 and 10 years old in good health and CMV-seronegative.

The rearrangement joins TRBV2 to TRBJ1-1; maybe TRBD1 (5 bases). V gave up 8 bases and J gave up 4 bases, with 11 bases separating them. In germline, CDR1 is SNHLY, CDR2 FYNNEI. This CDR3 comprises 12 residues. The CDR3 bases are TGTGCCAGCGTTAGGGGAAGCACTGAAGCTTTCTTT. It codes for CASVRGSTEAFF.

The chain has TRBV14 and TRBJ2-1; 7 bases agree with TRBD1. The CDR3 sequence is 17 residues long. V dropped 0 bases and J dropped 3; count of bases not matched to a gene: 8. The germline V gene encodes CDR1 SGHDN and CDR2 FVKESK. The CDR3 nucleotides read TGTGCCAGCAGCCAAGATTCCCCAGGGGGATACTACAATGAGCAGTTCTTC. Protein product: CASSQDSPGGYYNEQFF.

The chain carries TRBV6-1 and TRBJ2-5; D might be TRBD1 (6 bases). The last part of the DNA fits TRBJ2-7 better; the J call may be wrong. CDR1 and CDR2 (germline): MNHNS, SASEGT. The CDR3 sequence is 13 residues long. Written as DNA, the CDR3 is TGTGCCAGCAGTGAATCAGGGGCCTACGAGCAGTACTTC. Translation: CASSESGAYEQYF.

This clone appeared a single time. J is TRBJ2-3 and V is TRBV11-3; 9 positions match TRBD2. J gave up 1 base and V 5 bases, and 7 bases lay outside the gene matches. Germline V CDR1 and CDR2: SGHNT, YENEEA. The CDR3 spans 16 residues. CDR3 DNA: TGTGCCAGCAGCCCTACAAGCGGGGGGCGCACAGATACGCAGTATTTT. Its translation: CASSPTSGGRTDTQYF.

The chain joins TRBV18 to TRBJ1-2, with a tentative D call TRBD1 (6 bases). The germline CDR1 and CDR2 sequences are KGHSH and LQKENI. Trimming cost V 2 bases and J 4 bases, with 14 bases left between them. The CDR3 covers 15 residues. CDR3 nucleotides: TGTGCCAGCTCACCATCCGCACAGGGATTCTATGGCTACACCTTC. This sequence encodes CASSPSAQGFYGYTF.

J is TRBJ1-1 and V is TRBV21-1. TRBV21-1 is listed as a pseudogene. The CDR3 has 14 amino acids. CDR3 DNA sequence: TGTGCCAGCAGCAAAGAGCTCCCTAACACTGAAGCTTTCTTT. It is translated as CASSKELPNTEAFF.

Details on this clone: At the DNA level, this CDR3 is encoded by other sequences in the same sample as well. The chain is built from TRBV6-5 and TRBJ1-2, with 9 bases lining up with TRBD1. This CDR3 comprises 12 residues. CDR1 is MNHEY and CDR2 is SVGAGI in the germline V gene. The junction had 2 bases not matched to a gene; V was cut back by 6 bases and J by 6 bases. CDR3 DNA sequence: TGTGCCAGCAGCCGGACAGGGGATGGCTACACCTTC. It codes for CASSRTGDGYTF.